This T cell receptor beta chain was recorded in a study of T cell responses to AZD1222 COVID-19 vaccine. TCRdb's copy holds only in-frame clones and misses some; the assay was immunoSEQ multiplex PCR. The sample has approximately 140,000 clones, around 90% seen once. Deletions cut 3 bases from V and 5 bases from J, with 13 bases between. The CDR3 contains 14 residues. The germline gives CDR1 LNHDA, CDR2 SQIVND (reference sequence). Study results and caveats: Recipients of two AZD1222 doses showed rising Spike-specific TCR breadth and depth. At baseline, just 5 or 6 AZD1222 recipients tested seropositive.

A word on this clone: Its cognate antigen is unknown.

This TCR was recovered from an adult in good health. The rearrangement joins TRBV19 to TRBJ1-1, with a weak D call TRBD1 (6 bases). Sequenced material: peripheral blood, taken on day 0 of AZD1222 vaccination. CDR3 bases: TGTGCCAGTAGTATTGGCTGGGGGCAGACTGAAGCTTTCTTT. Translated, it gives CASSIGWGQTEAFF.